One and the same sample provided the 23 T cell receptor beta chains below, sequenced in a study of cytomegalovirus exposure and HLA in healthy donors. The data were produced by immunoSEQ multiplex PCR, yet TCRdb's version contains in-frame clones alone and is incomplete. The sample carries 150,000 to 200,000 clones, about 90% recorded once. Material for sequencing was PBMCs. These receptors came from a woman younger than 35 in good health and CMV-seropositive.

V and J are TRBV19 and TRBJ2-7; TRBD2 aligns across 10 bases. CDR1 is LNHDA, CDR2 SQIVND, per germline (reference sequence). The length of the CDR3 is 15 residues. J gave up 2 bases and V 5 bases, and 6 bases lay outside the gene matches. The CDR3 sequence is CASSVSSGGPYEQYF. Written as DNA, the CDR3 is TGTGCCAGTAGTGTCTCTAGCGGGGGACCCTACGAGCAGTACTTC.

This sequence joins TRBV5-4 and TRBJ2-3, with TRBD1 identical over 7 bases. V lost 4 bases, J lost 2 bases, and 7 bases stayed unmatched. The germline V gene has CDR1 SGHNT and CDR2 YYREEE (reference sequence). This CDR3 spans 15 amino acids. The CDR3 bases are TGTGCCAGCAGCATGCGACAGGGTAACACAGATACGCAGTATTTT. Its protein product is CASSMRQGNTDTQYF.

The chain combines TRBV11-2 with TRBJ2-3; no clear D gene. The V end lost 6 bases, the J end lost 1 base, and 14 bases lay between the germline ends. Germline V gene data show CDR1 as SGHAT and CDR2 as FQNNGV. The CDR3 is made up of 15 amino acids. Here the CDR3 reads CASRLDIPRTDTQYF. The CDR3, as DNA: TGTGCCAGCAGACTCGACATCCCCCGCACAGATACGCAGTATTTT.

The chain couples TRBV29-1 to TRBJ2-7, with a tentative D call TRBD1 (6 bases). This CDR3 spans 11 amino acids. V lost 5 bases to trimming and J lost 2 bases, with 7 bases between them. Germline V gives CDR1 SQVTM, CDR2 ANQGSEA. For the CDR3, the DNA is TGCAGCGTTAGGGACACCTACGAGCAGTACTTC. This codes for CSVRDTYEQYF.

This rearrangement joins TRBV27 to TRBJ2-1; a weak D match, TRBD2 (7 bases). This CDR3 contains 13 residues. Trimming took 8 bases from V and 8 from J, leaving 16 bases between them. Germline CDR1 and CDR2: MNHEY and SMNVEV (reference sequence). CDR3 sequence reads: CASRVWGGDEQFF. The CDR3 bases are TGTGCCAGCCGTGTTTGGGGGGGCGATGAGCAGTTCTTC.

The CDR3 DNA is TGCGCCAGCAGCTTTCACTTGGGGGGAACCTACGAGCAGTACTTC. Translating gives CASSFHLGGTYEQYF. The chain is built from TRBV5-1 and TRBJ2-7; weak D call: TRBD2 (6 bases). CDR1 SGHRS and CDR2 YFSETQ come from the germline V gene. The CDR3 loop spans 15 amino acids. V shed 2 bases and J shed 2 bases, with 14 bases lying between them.

This clone was seen only a few times. The chain recombines TRBV27 with TRBJ2-7, with a possible D match to TRBD1 (6 bases). CDR3 length: 13 residues. V dropped 6 bases and J dropped 3 bases, with 12 bases sitting between them. The germline V gene has CDR1 MNHEY and CDR2 SMNVEV (reference sequence). In DNA, the CDR3 is TGTGCCAGCAGGTCACAGGGATACTACGAGCAGTACTTC. This gives the protein CASRSQGYYEQYF.

The rearrangement joins TRBV30 to TRBJ2-2, with 8 bases that match TRBD1. Per germline, CDR1 GTSNPN and CDR2 SVGIG (reference sequence). CDR3 size: 15 residues. The junction had 3 bases not matched to a gene; V was cut back by 3 bases and J by 0 bases. CDR3 in amino acids: CAWRVQGANTGELFF. The CDR3 coding sequence is TGTGCCTGGAGAGTACAGGGGGCGAACACCGGGGAGCTGTTTTTT. Together with reference TRBV30 and TRBJ2-2, the CDR3 gives the full variable domain: SQTIHQWPATLVQPVGSPLSLECTVEGTSNPNLYWYRQAAGRGLQLLFYSVGIGQISSEVPQNLSASRPQDRQFILSSKKLLLSDSGFYLCAWRVQGANTGELFFGEGSRLTVL.

The chain links TRBV11-2 to TRBJ2-1; 7 nucleotides line up with TRBD2. V lost 3 bases to trimming and J lost 8 bases; unmatched junction nucleotides: 7. In germline, CDR1 is SGHAT, CDR2 FQNNGV. There are 14 residues in the CDR3. The CDR3 reads CASSFGGSSHEQFF. CDR3 DNA: TGTGCCAGCAGCTTTGGCGGGAGTTCCCATGAGCAGTTCTTC.

The J gene is TRBJ2-2, the V gene TRBV4-2; D remains ambiguous. Germline CDR1 LGHNA, CDR2 YNFKEQ. V shed 3 bases and J shed 2 bases, with 13 bases lying between them. The CDR3 totals 16 residues. The CDR3 loop reads CASSQMRAENTGELFF. In nucleotides, the CDR3 is TGTGCCAGCAGCCAGATGCGCGCGGAAAACACCGGGGAGCTGTTTTTT.

The CDR3 protein is CASSWGDGPNSPLHF. The CDR3 DNA is TGCGCCAGCAGCTGGGGGGACGGCCCTAATTCACCCCTCCACTTT. The V gene is TRBV5-1, the J gene TRBJ1-6; possible D gene TRBD1, 5 bases. Trimming cost V 3 bases and J 6 bases, with 13 bases left between them. The germline gives CDR1 SGHRS, CDR2 YFSETQ. This CDR3 is 15 amino acids long. Complete variable domain (other parts from reference TRBV5-1 and TRBJ1-6): KAGVTQTPRYLIKTRGQQVTLSCSPISGHRSVSWYQQTPGQGLQFLFEYFSETQRNKGNFPGRFSGRQFSNSRSEMNVSTLELGDSALYLCASSWGDGPNSPLHFGNGTRLTVT.

On this clone itself: The sample holds other DNA sequences that translate to the same CDR3. This chain connects TRBV2 to TRBJ2-7, with no clear D. This CDR3 is 11 amino acids long. Looked up from germline, CDR1 is SNHLY and CDR2 is FYNNEI. V lost 6 bases, J lost 3 bases, and 6 bases lay in between. For the CDR3, the DNA is TGTGCCAGCAGCAACTTCTACGAGCAGTACTTC. Protein product: CASSNFYEQYF.

V gene TRBV19 combines with J gene TRBJ2-5; 9 nucleotides agree with TRBD1. The V segment lost 6 bases and the J segment 5 bases; nucleotides outside the gene matches: 4. The germline V gene encodes CDR1 LNHDA and CDR2 SQIVND (reference sequence). This CDR3 is built from 13 residues. As DNA, the CDR3 is TGTGCCAGTAGGACGACAGGGGGTGAGACCCAGTACTTC. It specifies CASRTTGGETQYF. Full variable domain (outside the CDR3, taken from reference TRBV19 and TRBJ2-5): DGGITQSPKYLFRKEGQNVTLSCEQNLNHDAMYWYRQDPGQGLRLIYYSQIVNDFQKGDIAEGYSVSREKKESFPLTVTSAQKNPTAFYLCASRTTGGETQYFGPGTRLLVL.

This clone was counted once. The gene calls are TRBV7-3 and TRBJ2-1; 7 nucleotides agree with TRBD2. CDR3 length: 14 amino acids. Germline V gives CDR1 SGHTA, CDR2 FQGTGA. The V gene end was trimmed by 0 bases and the J gene end by 4 bases; junction bases not matched to a gene: 0. Written as DNA, the CDR3 is TGTGCCAGCAGCTTAACCGGGGGGTACAATGAGCAGTTCTTC. Encoded protein: CASSLTGGYNEQFF.

The chain is built from TRBV2 and TRBJ1-2, with D tentatively TRBD1 (6 bases). Trimming took off 6 bases at V and 0 bases at J, with 11 bases between the two ends. The CDR3 has 14 amino acids. The V gene's germline CDR1 is SNHLY and CDR2 FYNNEI. CDR3 loop: CASSDGQSNYGYTF. Written as DNA, the CDR3 is TGTGCCAGCAGCGATGGACAGTCTAACTATGGCTACACCTTC.

This chain connects TRBV29-1 to TRBJ1-2, with 8 bases that match TRBD1. The J segment lost 2 bases and the V segment lost 4 bases, leaving 0 bases of the junction unmatched. The CDR3 is made up of 12 amino acids. Germline loops: CDR1 SQVTM, CDR2 ANQGSEA. The CDR3 nucleotides are TGCAGCGTTGGGACAGGGAACTATGGCTACACCTTC. Translating it yields CSVGTGNYGYTF.

V gene TRBV7-3 combines with J gene TRBJ1-5; D gene unclear. Germline assignment: CDR1 SGHTA and CDR2 FQGTGA. Trimming took off 5 bases at V and 1 base at J, with 9 bases between the two ends. The CDR3 is made up of 14 amino acids. The CDR3: CASSAAVSNQPQHF. The CDR3 nucleotides are TGTGCCAGCAGCGCCGCGGTAAGCAATCAGCCCCAGCATTTT.

The chain links TRBV5-1 to TRBJ1-1; D is unclear. Germline V lookup: CDR1 SGHRS, CDR2 YFSETQ. Trimming cost V 1 base and J 3 bases, with 7 bases left between them. The CDR3 runs 13 residues. The chain's CDR3 is CASSLIADTEAFF. The CDR3 nucleotides are TGCGCCAGCAGCTTGATTGCGGACACTGAAGCTTTCTTT.

The chain is built from TRBV11-3 and TRBJ2-1, with a weak D call TRBD1 (6 bases). The germline gives CDR1 SGHNT, CDR2 YENEEA. There are 16 residues in the CDR3. Trimming cost V 1 base and J 2 bases, with 12 bases left between them. In DNA form, the CDR3 reads TGTGCCAGCAGCTTAGGGCCAACAGGGACCTACAATGAGCAGTTCTTC. Translated, it gives CASSLGPTGTYNEQFF.

The J gene is TRBJ2-3, the V gene TRBV6-4, with D possibly TRBD2 on 6 matching bases. The CDR3 runs 14 residues. Per germline, CDR1 MRHNA and CDR2 SNTAGT. Trimming removed 5 bases from V and 2 bases from J, with 11 bases in between. The CDR3 spells CASSRTGDTDTQYF. The CDR3 DNA is TGTGCCAGCAGTCGGACGGGGGACACAGATACGCAGTATTTT.

This rearrangement joins TRBV5-1 to TRBJ1-2; a possible D gene is TRBD1 (6 bases). The germline V gene has CDR1 SGHRS and CDR2 YFSETQ. There are 13 residues in the CDR3. V was trimmed by 4 bases and J by 2 bases, leaving 9 bases between them. The CDR3 sequence: CASSHGQNYGYTF. CDR3 DNA sequence: TGCGCCAGCAGCCACGGACAGAACTATGGCTACACCTTC.

The genes are TRBV7-9 and TRBJ1-1, with unresolved D. Germline values: CDR1 SEHNR, CDR2 FQNEAQ (reference sequence). V was cut by 0 bases and J by 4 bases, with 12 bases left in between. CDR3 length: 15 amino acids. The CDR3 DNA sequence: TGTGCCAGCAGCTTAGCGTCCCCAGACATCACTGAAGCTTTCTTT. Translating it yields CASSLASPDITEAFF.

This chain connects TRBV19 to TRBJ2-1, with D perhaps TRBD2 (6 bases). From germline, CDR1 is LNHDA and CDR2 SQIVND (reference sequence). This CDR3 comprises 15 residues. Trimming removed 1 base from V and 0 bases from J, with 7 bases in between. CDR3 region: CASSIAGVSYNEQFF. The DNA for the CDR3 is TGTGCCAGTAGTATAGCGGGGGTCTCCTACAATGAGCAGTTCTTC.